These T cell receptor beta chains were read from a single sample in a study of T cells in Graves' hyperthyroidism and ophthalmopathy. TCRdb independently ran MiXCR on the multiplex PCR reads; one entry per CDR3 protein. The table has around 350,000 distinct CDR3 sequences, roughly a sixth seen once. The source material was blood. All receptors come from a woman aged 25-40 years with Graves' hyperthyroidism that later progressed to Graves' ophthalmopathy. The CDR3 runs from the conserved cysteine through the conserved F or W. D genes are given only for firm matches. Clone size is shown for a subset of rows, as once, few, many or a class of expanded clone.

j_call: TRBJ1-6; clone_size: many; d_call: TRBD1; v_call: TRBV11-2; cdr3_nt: TGTGCCAGCAGCTTAGGGGACAGGGCGTCACCCCTCCACTTT; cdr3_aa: CASSLGDRASPLHF
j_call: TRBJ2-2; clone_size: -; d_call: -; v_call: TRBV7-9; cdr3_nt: TGTGCCAGCAACCCGAACACCGGGGAGCTGTTTTTT; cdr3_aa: CASNPNTGELFF
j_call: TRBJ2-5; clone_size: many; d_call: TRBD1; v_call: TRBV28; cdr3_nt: TGTGCCAGCAGTGAGAAAATCTGGGACAGGGGATCAGAGACCCAGTACTTC; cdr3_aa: CASSEKIWDRGSETQYF
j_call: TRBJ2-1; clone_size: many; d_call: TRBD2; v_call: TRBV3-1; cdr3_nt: TGTGCCAGCAGCCAAGATGGTGGGAGGGCCAATGAGCAGTTCTTC; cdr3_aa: CASSQDGGRANEQFF
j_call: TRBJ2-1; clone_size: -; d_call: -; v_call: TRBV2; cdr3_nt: TGTGCCAGCAGTGGTGGGGAACATGAGCAGTCCTTC; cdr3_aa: CASSGGEHEQSF
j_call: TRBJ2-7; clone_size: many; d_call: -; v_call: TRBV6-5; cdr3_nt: TGTGCCAGCAGTTACGTTGGGGAGCAGTACTTC; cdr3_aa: CASSYVGEQYF
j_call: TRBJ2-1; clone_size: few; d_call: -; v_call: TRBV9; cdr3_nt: TGTGCCAGCAGCGTATATTTAGGGGCTAGGAATGAGCAGTTCTTC; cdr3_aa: CASSVYLGARNEQFF
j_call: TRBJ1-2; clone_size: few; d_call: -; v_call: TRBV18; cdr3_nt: TGTGCCAGCTCACCTTCCGGGACGGACAACTATGGCTACACCTTC; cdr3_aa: CASSPSGTDNYGYTF
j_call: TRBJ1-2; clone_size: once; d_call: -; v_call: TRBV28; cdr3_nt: TGTGCCAGCAGGATCCCGACAGCTAACTATGGCTACACCTTC; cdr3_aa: CASRIPTANYGYTF
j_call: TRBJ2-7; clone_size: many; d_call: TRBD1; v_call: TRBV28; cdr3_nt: TGTGCCAGCAGTTTCAAAGGACAGGGGGACGAGCAGTACTTC; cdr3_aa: CASSFKGQGDEQYF
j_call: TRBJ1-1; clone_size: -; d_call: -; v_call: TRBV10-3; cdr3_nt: TGTGCCATCAGTGTCCGGGACATGAACACTGAAGCTTTCTTT; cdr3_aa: CAISVRDMNTEAFF
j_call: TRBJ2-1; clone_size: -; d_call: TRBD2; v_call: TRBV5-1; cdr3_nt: TGCGCCAGCAGCTTTGTAGCGGGAGCCTACAATGGGCAGTTCTTC; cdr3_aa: CASSFVAGAYNGQFF
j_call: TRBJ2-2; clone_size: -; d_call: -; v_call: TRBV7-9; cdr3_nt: TGTGCCAGCAGCTTCCGGGACTCCACCGGGGAGCTGTTTTTT; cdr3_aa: CASSFRDSTGELFF
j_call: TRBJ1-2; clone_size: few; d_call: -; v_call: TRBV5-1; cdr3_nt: TGCGCCAGCAGCTTGGCTGGATACTACACCTTC; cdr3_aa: CASSLAGYYTF
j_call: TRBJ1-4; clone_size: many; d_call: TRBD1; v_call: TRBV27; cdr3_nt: TGTGCCAGCAGTGTGGGACAGGCAAATGAAAAACTGTTTTTT; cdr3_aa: CASSVGQANEKLFF
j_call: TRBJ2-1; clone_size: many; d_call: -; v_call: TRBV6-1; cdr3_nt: TGTGCCAGCAGCCCGCTAGCGACGAATGAGCAGTTCTTC; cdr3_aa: CASSPLATNEQFF
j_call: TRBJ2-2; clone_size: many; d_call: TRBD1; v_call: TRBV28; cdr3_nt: TGTGCCAGCAGTCGGGACAGGGCTCCCACCGGGGAGCTGTTTTTT; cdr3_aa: CASSRDRAPTGELFF
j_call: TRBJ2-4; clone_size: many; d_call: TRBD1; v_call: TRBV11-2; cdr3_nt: TGTGCCAGCAGCTTGGACAGGGGGGGTATTCAGTACTTC; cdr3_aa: CASSLDRGGIQYF
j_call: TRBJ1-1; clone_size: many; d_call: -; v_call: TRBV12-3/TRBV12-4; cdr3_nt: TGTGCCAGCACCTCGACAGGCCGTGAAGCTTTCTTT; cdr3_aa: CASTSTGREAFF
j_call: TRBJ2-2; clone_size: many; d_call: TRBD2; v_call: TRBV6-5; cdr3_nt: TGTGCCAGCACCCCCAATCGGCCTAGCGGGATCGGCGGGGAGCTGTTTTTT; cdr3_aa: CASTPNRPSGIGGELFF
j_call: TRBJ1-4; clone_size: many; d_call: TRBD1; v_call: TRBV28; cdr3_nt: TGTGCCAGCAGCCACCCGGGACAGGGGGCGCAGGGGATCCTTTCGGGTAATGAAAAACTGTTTTTT; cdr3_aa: CASSHPGQGAQGILSGNEKLFF
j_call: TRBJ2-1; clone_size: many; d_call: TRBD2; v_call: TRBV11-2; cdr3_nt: TGTGCCAGCAGCTTAGTTCTCGGCGCTCCAGGGAGGGATGAGCAGTTCTTC; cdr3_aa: CASSLVLGAPGRDEQFF
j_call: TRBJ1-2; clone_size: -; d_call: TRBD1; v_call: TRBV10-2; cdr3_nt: TGCGCCAGCAGGGGTTACCTAGGACAGGGTCACCCTAACTATGGCTACACCTTC; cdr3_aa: CASRGYLGQGHPNYGYTF